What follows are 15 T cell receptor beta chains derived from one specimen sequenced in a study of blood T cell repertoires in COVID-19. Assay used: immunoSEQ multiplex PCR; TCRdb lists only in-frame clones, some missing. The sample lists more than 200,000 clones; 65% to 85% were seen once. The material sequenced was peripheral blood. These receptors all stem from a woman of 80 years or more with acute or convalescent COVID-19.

The CDR3 nucleotides are TGCGCCAGCAGCCAACTACTAGCGGGGGGAGGGGAGACCCAGTACTTC. Translating gives CASSQLLAGGGETQYF. The gene calls are TRBV4-3 and TRBJ2-5, with 12 bases matching TRBD2. The junction had 6 bases not matched to a gene; V was cut back by 2 bases and J by 5 bases. CDR3 length: 16 residues. Germline V lookup: CDR1 LGHNA, CDR2 YSLEER.

CDR3 bases: TGTGCCAGCTCACCTCAGTACAATGAGCAGTTCTTC. This encodes CASSPQYNEQFF. The chain employs TRBV18 and TRBJ2-1; D remains unclear. Trimming stripped 3 bases from V and 4 bases from J, with 4 bases between. This CDR3 is 12 amino acids long. Germline assignment: CDR1 KGHSH and CDR2 LQKENI.

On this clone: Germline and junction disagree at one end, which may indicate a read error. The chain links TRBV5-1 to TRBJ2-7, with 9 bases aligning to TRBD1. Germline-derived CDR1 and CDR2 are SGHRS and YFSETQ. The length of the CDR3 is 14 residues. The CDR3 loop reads CASSTGQGSSEQYF. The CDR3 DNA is TGCGCCAGCAGCACGGGACAGGGATCCTCCGAGCAGTACTTC.

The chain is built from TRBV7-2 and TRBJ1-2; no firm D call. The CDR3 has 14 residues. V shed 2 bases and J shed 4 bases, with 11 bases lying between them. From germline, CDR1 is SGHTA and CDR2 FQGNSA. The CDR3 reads CASSLTPPLYGYTF. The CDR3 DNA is TGTGCCAGCAGCTTAACACCTCCCCTCTATGGCTACACCTTC.

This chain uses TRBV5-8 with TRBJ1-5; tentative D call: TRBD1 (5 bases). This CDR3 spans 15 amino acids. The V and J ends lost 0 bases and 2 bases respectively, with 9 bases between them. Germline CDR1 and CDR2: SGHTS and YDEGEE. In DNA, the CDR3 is TGTGCCAGCAGCTTGGTGACAGTTGGCAATCAGCCCCAGCATTTT. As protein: CASSLVTVGNQPQHF.

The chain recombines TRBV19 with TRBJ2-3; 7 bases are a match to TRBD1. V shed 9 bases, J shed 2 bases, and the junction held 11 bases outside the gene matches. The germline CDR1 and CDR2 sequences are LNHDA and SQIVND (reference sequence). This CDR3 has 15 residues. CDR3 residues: CASAKGQHHTDTQYF. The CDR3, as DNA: TGTGCCAGCGCCAAGGGACAGCATCACACAGATACGCAGTATTTT.

The CDR3, as DNA: TGCAGTGCTAGTGTATACAGTGCTAGCACAGATACGCAGTATTTT. Amino acids: CSASVYSASTDTQYF. The gene calls are TRBV20-1 and TRBJ2-3, with D hard to call. The germline V gene has CDR1 DFQATT and CDR2 SNEGSKA (reference sequence). This CDR3 contains 15 residues. Deletions cut 3 bases from V and 0 bases from J, with 13 bases between.

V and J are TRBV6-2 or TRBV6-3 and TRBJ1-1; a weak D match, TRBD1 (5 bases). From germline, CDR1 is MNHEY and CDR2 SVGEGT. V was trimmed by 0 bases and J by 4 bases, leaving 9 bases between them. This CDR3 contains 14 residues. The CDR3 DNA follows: TGTGCCAGCAGTTACTCGGGGGGTGTCACTGAAGCTTTCTTT. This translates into CASSYSGGVTEAFF.

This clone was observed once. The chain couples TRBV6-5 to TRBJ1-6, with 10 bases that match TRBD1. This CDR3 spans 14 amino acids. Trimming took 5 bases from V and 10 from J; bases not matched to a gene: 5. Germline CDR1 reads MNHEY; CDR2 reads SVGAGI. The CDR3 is CASSKGQGQSPLHF. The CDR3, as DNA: TGTGCCAGCAGTAAGGGACAGGGGCAATCACCCCTCCACTTT.

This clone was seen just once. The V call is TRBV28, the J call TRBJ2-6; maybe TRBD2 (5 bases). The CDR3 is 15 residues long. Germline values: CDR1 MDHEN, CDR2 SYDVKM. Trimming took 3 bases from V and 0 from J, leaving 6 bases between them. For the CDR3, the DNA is TGTGCCAGCAGTTTCCGGGGCTCTGGGGCCAACGTCCTGACTTTC. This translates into CASSFRGSGANVLTF.

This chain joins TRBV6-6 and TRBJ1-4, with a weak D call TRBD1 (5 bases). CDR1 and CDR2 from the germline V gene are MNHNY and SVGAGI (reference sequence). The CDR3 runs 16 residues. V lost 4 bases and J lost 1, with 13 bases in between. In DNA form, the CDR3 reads TGTGCCAGCAGTTCCCGGGGGGGAATAACTAATGAAAAACTGTTTTTT. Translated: CASSSRGGITNEKLFF.

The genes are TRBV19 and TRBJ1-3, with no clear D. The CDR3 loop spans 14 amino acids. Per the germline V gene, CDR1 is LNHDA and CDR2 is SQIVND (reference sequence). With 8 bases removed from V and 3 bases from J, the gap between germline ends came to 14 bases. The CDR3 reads CASVNDRDGNTIYF. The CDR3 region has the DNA TGTGCCAGTGTAAACGATAGAGATGGAAACACCATATATTTT.

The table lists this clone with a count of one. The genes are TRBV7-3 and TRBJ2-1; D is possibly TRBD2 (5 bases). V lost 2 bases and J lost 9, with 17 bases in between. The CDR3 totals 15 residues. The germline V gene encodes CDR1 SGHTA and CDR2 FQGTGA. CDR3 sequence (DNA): TGTGCCAGCAGCTTAGGAGTGCACAGCGGCAGTGAGCAGTTCTTC. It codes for CASSLGVHSGSEQFF.

The chain's CDR3 is CASTSHGGENEKLFF. The CDR3 DNA is TGTGCCAGCACCTCCCACGGGGGGGAAAATGAAAAACTGTTTTTT. The chain combines TRBV27 with TRBJ1-4, with a weak D call TRBD1 (5 bases). V dropped 7 bases and J dropped 5 bases, with 17 bases sitting between them. This CDR3 has 15 residues. The V gene's germline CDR1 is MNHEY and CDR2 SMNVEV (reference sequence).

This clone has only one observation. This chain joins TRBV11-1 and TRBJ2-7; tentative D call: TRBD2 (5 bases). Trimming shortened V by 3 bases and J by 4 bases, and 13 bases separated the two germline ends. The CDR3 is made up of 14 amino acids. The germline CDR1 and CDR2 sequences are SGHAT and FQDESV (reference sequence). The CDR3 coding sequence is TGTGCCAGCAGCTTCGGGGAGCTCGTATACGAGCAGTACTTC. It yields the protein CASSFGELVYEQYF.